Listed here are 19 T cell receptor beta chains from one sample, sequenced in a study of CD8 T cell repertoires and HIV-1 epitope variants. Some clones are missing from TCRdb's copy, which holds only in-frame ones; the method was immunoSEQ multiplex PCR. The table shows about 95,000 clones, with roughly four fifths occurring only once. Sequenced input: uncultured baseline CD8+ T cells from peripheral blood mononuclear cells (PBMCs). The receptor source for this set is a male donor with HIV.

The chain recombines TRBV6-1 with TRBJ1-2; D uncertain. Between the trimmed V and J ends, which lost 3 bases and 8 bases, there was a span of 10 bases. The germline gives CDR1 MNHNS, CDR2 SASEGT. This CDR3 is built from 12 residues. The CDR3 loop is CASSEVVRGYTF. CDR3 nucleotide sequence: TGTGCCAGCAGTGAGGTTGTTAGGGGCTACACCTTC.

The CDR3 spells CASSLEAHAYEQYF. The CDR3 DNA reads as TGTGCCAGCAGCTTGGAGGCTCATGCCTACGAGCAGTACTTC. The chain joins TRBV5-6 to TRBJ2-7; D remains unclear. V lost 0 bases and J lost 2, with 9 bases in between. CDR3 length: 14 amino acids. Per the germline V gene, CDR1 is SGHDT and CDR2 is YYEEEE.

The chain couples TRBV2 to TRBJ1-5, with 10 nucleotides matching TRBD1. The CDR3 runs to 18 residues. CDR1 and CDR2 from the germline V gene are SNHLY and FYNNEI. Trimming took 6 bases from V and 4 from J; bases not matched to a gene: 15. The CDR3 DNA sequence: TGTGCCAGCAGCCTAGAAGTAATGGGACAGGGGTTTAATCAGCCCCAGCATTTT. It is translated as CASSLEVMGQGFNQPQHF.

This clone has just a few counts. Different DNA sequences within this sample yield the same CDR3. The V gene is TRBV6-5, the J gene TRBJ2-7; TRBD2 is a possible D gene (5 bases). Germline CDR1 MNHEY, CDR2 SVGAGI. V was clipped by 2 bases and J by 6 bases, with 8 bases between them. The CDR3 totals 12 residues. The DNA for the CDR3 is TGTGCCAGCAGTTACGGAGGCGGCGAGCAGTACTTC. It is translated as CASSYGGGEQYF.

The chain recombines TRBV10-2 with TRBJ2-1; 9 nucleotides align to TRBD2. The CDR3 totals 14 residues. Germline V CDR1 and CDR2: WSHSY, SAAADI. V lost 4 bases to trimming and J lost 5 bases; unmatched junction nucleotides: 3. CDR3: CASSGLAGNNEQFF. CDR3 DNA sequence: TGCGCCAGCAGTGGCCTAGCGGGGAACAATGAGCAGTTCTTC.

This clone has only one observation. The V gene is TRBV6-4, the J gene TRBJ2-1; tentative D call: TRBD2 (5 bases). CDR1 and CDR2 from the germline V gene are MRHNA and SNTAGT. The CDR3 length is 14 residues. The germline V and J ends were trimmed by 4 bases and 9 bases, with 16 bases remaining between them. CDR3 amino acids: CASSAIIGVGEQFF. The CDR3 nucleotides read TGTGCCAGCAGTGCGATAATCGGGGTGGGTGAGCAGTTCTTC.

The chain has TRBV13 and TRBJ2-7, with 11 bases that match TRBD2. With V trimmed by 1 base and J by 5 bases, 13 bases remained unmatched. There are 18 residues in the CDR3. Germline-derived CDR1 and CDR2 are PRHDT and FYEKMQ (reference sequence). In DNA form, the CDR3 reads TGTGCCAGCAGCTTAGTTTACCGGCGACTAGCGGGGCTACACGAGCAGTACTTC. It codes for CASSLVYRRLAGLHEQYF.

The V call is TRBV5-1, the J call TRBJ2-1, with D perhaps assigned TRBD1 or TRBD2 (6 bases each). V lost 4 bases and J lost 5, with 16 bases in between. The CDR3 extends over 15 amino acids. Germline V CDR1 and CDR2: SGHRS, YFSETQ. The CDR3 region is CASSPEGRGHNEQFF. CDR3 DNA: TGCGCCAGCAGCCCGGAGGGCAGGGGTCACAATGAGCAGTTCTTC.

V usage is TRBV28 and J usage is TRBJ2-1, with 7 bases lining up with TRBD2. The CDR3 is 13 residues long. V lost 10 bases, J lost 0 bases, and 3 bases stayed unmatched. Germline-derived CDR1 and CDR2 are MDHEN and SYDVKM. CDR3 residues: CAITSDSYNEQFF. CDR3 bases: TGTGCCATTACTAGCGACTCCTACAATGAGCAGTTCTTC. Looking up the rest from reference TRBV28 and TRBJ2-1 gives the full variable domain: DVKVTQSSRYLVKRTGEKVFLECVQDMDHENMFWYRQDPGLGLRLIYFSYDVKMKEKGDIPEGYSVSREKKERFSLILESASTNQTSMYLCAITSDSYNEQFFGPGTRLTVL.

The chain employs TRBV27 and TRBJ1-2; 11 bases are shared with TRBD1. This CDR3 spans 13 amino acids. V was pared by 8 bases and J by 3 bases, with 2 bases of the junction left unmatched. Germline V lookup: CDR1 MNHEY, CDR2 SMNVEV (reference sequence). CDR3 nucleotides: TGTGCCAGCGGGGGACAGGGGGACTATGGCTACACCTTC. Residues: CASGGQGDYGYTF.

The chain is built from TRBV28 and TRBJ2-7; tentatively, D is TRBD2 (5 bases). Germline CDR1 and CDR2: MDHEN and SYDVKM. There are 15 residues in the CDR3. The V end was cut by 1 base, the J end by 6 bases, with 16 bases between. CDR3 sequence (DNA): TGTGCCAGCAGTTTATTTTTGCTAGCCTGGGGCGAGCAGTACTTC. Its translation is CASSLFLLAWGEQYF.

V is TRBV19 and J is TRBJ2-1; TRBD2 matches at 7 bases. Trimming at V came to 0 bases and at J to 2 bases, leaving 1 base not matched to a gene. The CDR3 has 15 amino acids. CDR1 and CDR2 from the germline V gene are LNHDA and SQIVND (reference sequence). The CDR3, as DNA: TGTGCCAGTAGTATAGACGCGGGGGCCTACAATGAGCAGTTCTTC. Translated, it gives CASSIDAGAYNEQFF.

The CDR3 nucleotides read TGTGCCAGCGTGGACACTGAAGCTTTCTTT. It codes for CASVDTEAFF. The rearrangement uses TRBV9 and TRBJ1-1, with no clear D. The CDR3 contains 10 residues. Per germline, CDR1 SGDLS and CDR2 YYNGEE. Trimming removed 7 bases at V and 3 bases at J, with 4 bases between. The full variable domain, rest sourced from reference TRBV9 and TRBJ1-1, is DSGVTQTPKHLITATGQRVTLRCSPRSGDLSVYWYQQSLDQGLQFLIQYYNGEERAKGNILERFSAQQFPDLHSELNLSSLELGDSALYFCASVDTEAFFGQGTRLTVV.

The J gene is TRBJ2-7, the V gene TRBV9; 8 nucleotides agree with TRBD1. J was trimmed by 1 base and V by 0 bases; bases with no gene match: 6. The germline V gene encodes CDR1 SGDLS and CDR2 YYNGEE. The CDR3 has 16 amino acids. The CDR3 DNA follows: TGTGCCAGCAGCGTAGTAATACAGGGGGTTTCCTACGAGCAGTACTTC. It specifies CASSVVIQGVSYEQYF.

The chain employs TRBV28 and TRBJ2-7, with TRBD2 matching over 11 bases. CDR3 length: 15 amino acids. J lost 6 bases, V lost 5 bases, and 9 bases had no gene match. CDR1 and CDR2 (germline): MDHEN, SYDVKM. CDR3: CASSAGTSGSLEQYF. CDR3 sequence (DNA): TGTGCCAGCAGTGCCGGGACTAGCGGTTCTCTCGAGCAGTACTTC.

The V and J genes are TRBV7-2 and TRBJ1-2, with 10 bases that match TRBD1. This CDR3 is 17 amino acids long. CDR1 is SGHTA, CDR2 FQGNSA, per germline. V was pared by 1 base and J by 0 bases, with 5 bases of the junction left unmatched. The CDR3 spells CASSLGGQGNSNYGYTF. CDR3 DNA: TGTGCCAGCAGCTTAGGGGGACAGGGGAACTCTAACTATGGCTACACCTTC. The variable domain in full, completed from reference TRBV7-2 and TRBJ1-2, reads GAGVSQSPSNKVTEKGKDVELRCDPISGHTALYWYRQSLGQGLEFLIYFQGNSAPDKSGLPSDRFSAERTGGSVSTLTIQRTQQEDSAVYLCASSLGGQGNSNYGYTFGSGTRLTVV.

The rearrangement uses TRBV29-1 and TRBJ1-2; D might be TRBD1 (5 bases). Germline lookup yields CDR1 SQVTM and CDR2 ANQGSEA. The CDR3 has 11 residues. V was pared by 5 bases and J by 7 bases, with 11 bases between. CDR3 DNA: TGCAGCGTTTGGGGGGGGAGTGGCTACACCTTC. Translation gives CSVWGGSGYTF.

This chain uses TRBV29-1 with TRBJ1-2; TRBD1 aligns across 8 bases. Germline lookup yields CDR1 SQVTM and CDR2 ANQGSEA. After removal of 5 bases from V and 7 bases from J, the junction contained 9 bases not matched to a gene. The CDR3 is 13 residues long. CDR3 amino acids: CSVSGQGAVGYTF. The CDR3 region has the DNA TGCAGCGTTTCGGGGCAGGGGGCGGTTGGCTACACCTTC.

The chain combines TRBV14 with TRBJ2-2; possibly TRBD2 for D (5 bases). Germline assignment: CDR1 SGHDN and CDR2 FVKESK. The ends were cut back, 4 bases at V and 3 bases at J, with 9 bases in the middle. The CDR3 runs 14 residues. The CDR3 loop reads CASSPRTYTGELFF. CDR3 DNA sequence: TGTGCCAGCAGCCCCCGGACTTACACCGGGGAGCTGTTTTTT.